The 6 T cell receptor beta chains below were found in one sample sequenced in a study of T cells in Graves' hyperthyroidism and ophthalmopathy. What was amplified from RNA transcripts were TCR beta CDR3 regions. The HTBI primer set served for first-round RT-PCR of the TCR CDR3. MiXCR was run by TCRdb on the multiplex PCR reads, yielding one entry per CDR3 protein. The table has around 520,000 distinct CDR3 sequences, over 13% seen once. Material: blood. Receptor source: a woman between 18 and 30 years old with Graves' hyperthyroidism.

V and J are TRBV2 and TRBJ2-1, with 12 bases that match TRBD2. The CDR3 sequence is 15 residues long. CDR1 is SNHLY, CDR2 FYNNEI, per germline. V shed 8 bases, J shed 4 bases, and the junction held 6 bases outside the gene matches. CDR3 sequence reads: CASPRTSGTYNEQFF. The CDR3, as DNA: TGTGCCAGCCCTCGGACTAGCGGGACGTACAATGAGCAGTTCTTC.

The rearrangement links TRBV5-1 to TRBJ2-7, with D perhaps TRBD1 (6 bases). The CDR3 is 14 residues long. The germline V gene has CDR1 SGHRS and CDR2 YFSETQ. The V and J ends lost 4 bases and 3 bases respectively, with 14 bases between them. The chain's CDR3 is CASSPTGTFYEQYV. The CDR3 DNA reads as TGCGCCAGCAGCCCCACAGGGACCTTCTACGAGCAGTACGTC.

This clonotype was found many times. The chain employs TRBV6-5 and TRBJ1-1; D ambiguous. CDR3 length: 11 residues. Germline V lookup: CDR1 MNHEY, CDR2 SVGAGI. Trimming cost V 2 bases and J 9 bases, with 7 bases left between them. In DNA, the CDR3 is TGTGCCAGCAGTTACCAGCAAAAAGCTTTCTTT. It encodes CASSYQQKAFF.

The chain joins TRBV19 to TRBJ1-5; D perhaps matches TRBD1 (6 bases). CDR1 and CDR2 from the germline V gene are LNHDA and SQIVND (reference sequence). V lost 6 bases and J lost 0, with 9 bases in between. This CDR3 has 14 residues. CDR3 DNA: TGTGCCAGTAGAGGGGGATATAGCAATCAGCCCCAGCATTTT. Encoded protein: CASRGGYSNQPQHF.

This clonotype was picked up many times. The chain carries TRBV12-3 or TRBV12-4 and TRBJ2-7, with 7 bases lining up with TRBD1. The CDR3 totals 14 residues. V lost 2 bases and J lost 4; bases outside the gene matches: 5. The CDR3 sequence is CASSLPGQTYEQYF. In DNA form, the CDR3 reads TGTGCCAGCAGTTTACCGGGACAGACATACGAGCAGTACTTC.

The gene calls are TRBV6-1 and TRBJ1-2; D is unresolved. CDR3 size: 15 residues. Trimming removed 2 bases at V and 1 base at J, with 11 bases between. The germline V gene encodes CDR1 MNHNS and CDR2 SASEGT. CDR3 in amino acids: CASSEQANYNYGYTF. CDR3 bases: TGTGCCAGCAGTGAACAGGCTAACTATAACTATGGCTACACCTTC.